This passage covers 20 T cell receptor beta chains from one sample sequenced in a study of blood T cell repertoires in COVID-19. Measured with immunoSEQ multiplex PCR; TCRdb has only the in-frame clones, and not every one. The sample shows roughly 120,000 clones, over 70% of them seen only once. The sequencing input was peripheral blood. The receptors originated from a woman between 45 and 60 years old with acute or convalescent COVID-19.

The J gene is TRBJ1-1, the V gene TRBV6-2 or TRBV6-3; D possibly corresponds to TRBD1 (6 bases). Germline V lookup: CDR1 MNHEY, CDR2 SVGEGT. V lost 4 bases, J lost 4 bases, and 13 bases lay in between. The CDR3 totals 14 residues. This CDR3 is CASSLAGATTEAFF. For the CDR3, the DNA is TGTGCCAGCAGTTTAGCAGGGGCGACCACTGAAGCTTTCTTT.

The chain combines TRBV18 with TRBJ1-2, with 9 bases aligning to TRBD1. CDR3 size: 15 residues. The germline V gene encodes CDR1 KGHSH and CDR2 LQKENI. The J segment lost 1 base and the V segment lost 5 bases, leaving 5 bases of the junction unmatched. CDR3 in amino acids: CASSVQGAGNYGYTF. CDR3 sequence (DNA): TGTGCCAGCTCAGTACAGGGGGCTGGTAACTATGGCTACACCTTC. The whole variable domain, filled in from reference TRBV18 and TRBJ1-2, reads NAGVMQNPRHLVRRRGQEARLRCSPMKGHSHVYWYRQLPEEGLKFMVYLQKENIIDESGMPKERFSAEFPKEGPSILRIQQVVRGDSAAYFCASSVQGAGNYGYTFGSGTRLTVV.

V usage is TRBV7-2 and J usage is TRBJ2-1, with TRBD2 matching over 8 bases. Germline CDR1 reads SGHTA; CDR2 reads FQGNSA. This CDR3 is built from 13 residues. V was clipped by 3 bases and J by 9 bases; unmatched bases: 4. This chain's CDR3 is CASSLGLAGEQFF. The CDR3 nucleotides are TGTGCCAGCAGCTTGGGCCTAGCGGGTGAGCAGTTCTTC.

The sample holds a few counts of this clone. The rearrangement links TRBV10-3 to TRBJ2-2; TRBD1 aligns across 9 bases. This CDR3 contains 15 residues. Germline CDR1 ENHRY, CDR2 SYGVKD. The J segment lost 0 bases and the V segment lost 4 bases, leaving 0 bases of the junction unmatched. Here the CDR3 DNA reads TGTGCCATCAGTGGGGACAGGGCGAACACCGGGGAGCTGTTTTTT. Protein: CAISGDRANTGELFF.

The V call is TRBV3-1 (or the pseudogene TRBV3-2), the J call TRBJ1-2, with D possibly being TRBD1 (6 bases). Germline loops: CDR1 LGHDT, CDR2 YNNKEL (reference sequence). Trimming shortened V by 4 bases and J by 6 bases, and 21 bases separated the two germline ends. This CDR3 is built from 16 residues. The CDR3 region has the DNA TGTGCCAGCAGCCCCTCTTACCTCACAGGGTTCCATGGCTACACCTTC. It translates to CASSPSYLTGFHGYTF.

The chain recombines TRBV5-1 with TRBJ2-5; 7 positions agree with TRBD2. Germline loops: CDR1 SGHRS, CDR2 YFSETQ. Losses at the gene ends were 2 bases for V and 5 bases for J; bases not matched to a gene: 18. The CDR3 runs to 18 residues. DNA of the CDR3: TGCGCCAGCAGCTTCACCTTAGCGGGCTATCTCAACGGGGAGACCCAGTACTTC. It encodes CASSFTLAGYLNGETQYF.

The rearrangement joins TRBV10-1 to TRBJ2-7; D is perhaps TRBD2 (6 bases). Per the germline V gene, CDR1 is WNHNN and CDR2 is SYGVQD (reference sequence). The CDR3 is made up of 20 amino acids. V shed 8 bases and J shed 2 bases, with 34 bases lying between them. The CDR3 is CASHNQKGGTGGRPTYEQYF. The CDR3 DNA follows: TGCGCCAGCCACAACCAGAAGGGCGGTACCGGGGGAAGGCCAACCTACGAGCAGTACTTC.

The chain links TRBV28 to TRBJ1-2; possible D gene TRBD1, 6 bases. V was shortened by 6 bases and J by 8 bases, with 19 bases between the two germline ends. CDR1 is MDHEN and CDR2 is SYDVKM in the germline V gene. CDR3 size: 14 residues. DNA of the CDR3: TGTGCCAGCAGCTCGAATCCCGGGACAAGGGGCTACACCTTC. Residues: CASSSNPGTRGYTF.

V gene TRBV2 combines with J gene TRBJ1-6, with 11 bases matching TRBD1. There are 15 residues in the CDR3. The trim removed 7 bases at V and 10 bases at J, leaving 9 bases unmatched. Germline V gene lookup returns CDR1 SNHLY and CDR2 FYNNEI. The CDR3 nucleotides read TGTGCCAGCACCGAGGGACAGGGGGATCGGTCACCCCTCCACTTT. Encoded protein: CASTEGQGDRSPLHF.

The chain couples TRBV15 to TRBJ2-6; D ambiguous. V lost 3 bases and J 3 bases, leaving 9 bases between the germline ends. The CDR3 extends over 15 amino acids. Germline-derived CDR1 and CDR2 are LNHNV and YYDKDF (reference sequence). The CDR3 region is CATSSRGSGANVLTF. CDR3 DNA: TGTGCCACCAGCAGCCGAGGAAGTGGGGCCAACGTCCTGACTTTC.

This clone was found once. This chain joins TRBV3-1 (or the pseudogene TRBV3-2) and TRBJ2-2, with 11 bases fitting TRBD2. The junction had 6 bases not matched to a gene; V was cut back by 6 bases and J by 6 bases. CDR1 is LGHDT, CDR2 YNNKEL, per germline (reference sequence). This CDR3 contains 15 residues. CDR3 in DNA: TGTGCCAGCAGACAGACTAGCGGGGCGGCCGGGGAGCTGTTTTTT. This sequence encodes CASRQTSGAAGELFF.

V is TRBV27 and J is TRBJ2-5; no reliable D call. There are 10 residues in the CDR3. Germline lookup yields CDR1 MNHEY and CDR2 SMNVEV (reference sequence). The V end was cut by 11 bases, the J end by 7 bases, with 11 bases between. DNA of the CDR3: TGTGCCCTCACCGGCGGGACCCAGTACTTC. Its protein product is CALTGGTQYF.

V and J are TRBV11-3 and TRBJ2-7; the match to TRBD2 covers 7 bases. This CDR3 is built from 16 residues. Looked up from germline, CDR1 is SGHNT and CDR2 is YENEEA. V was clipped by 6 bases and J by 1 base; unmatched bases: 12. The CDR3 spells CASSWGGTNPSYEQYF. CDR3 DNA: TGTGCCAGCAGTTGGGGGGGGACTAACCCTTCCTACGAGCAGTACTTC.

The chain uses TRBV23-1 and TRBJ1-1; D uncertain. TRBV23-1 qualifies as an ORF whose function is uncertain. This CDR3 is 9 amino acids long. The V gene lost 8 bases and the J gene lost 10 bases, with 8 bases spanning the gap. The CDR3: CASPEVAFF. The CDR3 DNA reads TGCGCCAGCCCTGAGGTAGCTTTCTTT.

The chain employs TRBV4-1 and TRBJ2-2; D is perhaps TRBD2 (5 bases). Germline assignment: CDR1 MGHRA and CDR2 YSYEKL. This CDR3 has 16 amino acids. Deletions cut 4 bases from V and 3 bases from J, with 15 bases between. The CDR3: CASSLRGNGDTGELFF. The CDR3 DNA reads TGCGCCAGCAGCCTAAGAGGCAACGGGGACACCGGGGAGCTGTTTTTT.

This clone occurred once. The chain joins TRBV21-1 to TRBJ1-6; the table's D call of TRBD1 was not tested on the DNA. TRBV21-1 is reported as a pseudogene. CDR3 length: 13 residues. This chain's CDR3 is CARTTGKNSPLHF. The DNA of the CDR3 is TGTGCCAGAACGACAGGGAAGAATTCACCCCTCCACTTT.

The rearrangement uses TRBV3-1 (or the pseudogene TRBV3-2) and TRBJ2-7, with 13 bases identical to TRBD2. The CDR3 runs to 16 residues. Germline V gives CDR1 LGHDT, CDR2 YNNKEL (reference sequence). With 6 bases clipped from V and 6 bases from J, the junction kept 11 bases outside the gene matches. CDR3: CASSSTSGGTVFEQYF. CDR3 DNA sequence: TGTGCCAGCAGTTCGACTAGCGGGGGGACCGTGTTCGAGCAGTACTTC.

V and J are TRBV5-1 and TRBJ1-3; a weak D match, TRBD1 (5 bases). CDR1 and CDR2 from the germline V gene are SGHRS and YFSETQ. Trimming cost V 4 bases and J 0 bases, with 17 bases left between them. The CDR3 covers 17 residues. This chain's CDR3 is CASSLGLGLYSGNTIYF. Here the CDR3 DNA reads TGCGCCAGCAGCCTGGGATTGGGACTCTACTCTGGAAACACCATATATTTT.

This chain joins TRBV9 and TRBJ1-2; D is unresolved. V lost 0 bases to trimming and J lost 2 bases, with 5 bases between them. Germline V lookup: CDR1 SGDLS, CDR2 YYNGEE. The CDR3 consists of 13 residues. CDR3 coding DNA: TGTGCCAGCAGCGTAGAGGAGAACTATGGCTACACCTTC. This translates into CASSVEENYGYTF.

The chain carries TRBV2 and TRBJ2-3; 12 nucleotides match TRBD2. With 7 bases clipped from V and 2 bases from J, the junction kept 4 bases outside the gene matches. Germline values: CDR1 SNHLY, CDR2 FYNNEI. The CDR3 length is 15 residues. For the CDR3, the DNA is TGTGCCAGCAAGAGGACTAGCGGGGCCACAGATACGCAGTATTTT. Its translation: CASKRTSGATDTQYF.